The 30 T cell receptor beta chains reported below all come from one sample, sequenced in a study of T-cell reconstitution after alpha-beta-depleted transplantation in children. Preparation of the TCRbeta library was carried out with unique molecular identifiers. Each CDR3 protein is one row after TCRdb ran MiXCR on the PCR reads. Seen here are 150,000 to 250,000 distinct CDR3 sequences, approximately 6% observed once, and the top ten hold 4.5%. This specimen consisted of PBMCs, obtained before TCRalphabeta/CD19-depleted stem cell transplant. The receptors were gathered from a girl under three years old with combined immunodeficiency, due to receive a stem cell transplant.

This clonotype appeared a single time. This may be a read error: a much more frequent sequence differs by one nucleotide. The J gene is TRBJ2-5, the V gene TRBV20-1; 8 nucleotides align to TRBD2. The CDR3 loop spans 16 amino acids. Germline CDR1 DFQATT, CDR2 SNEGSKA (reference sequence). With V trimmed by 2 bases and J by 4 bases, 12 bases remained unmatched. The CDR3 sequence is CSARSTTGLVSETQYF. The DNA for the CDR3 is TGCAGTGCTAGAAGCACCACGGGACTAGTGTCAGAGACCCAGTACTTC.

The chain links TRBV4-1 to TRBJ1-2, with a tentative D call TRBD1 (5 bases). This CDR3 region has 15 residues. V was trimmed by 5 bases and J by 2 bases, leaving 15 bases between them. CDR1 and CDR2 from the germline V gene are MGHRA and YSYEKL. The CDR3 region is CASSIRQNLNYGYTF. CDR3 nucleotides: TGCGCCAGCAGCATACGACAGAACCTCAACTATGGCTACACCTTC.

This clonotype occurred many times. The CDR3 is CASSFDLDQYF. The DNA of the CDR3 is TGTGCCAGCAGCTTCGATCTAGACCAGTACTTC. This chain connects TRBV7-9 to TRBJ2-5; D unresolved. V was clipped by 3 bases and J by 10 bases, with 9 bases between them. The CDR3 is 11 amino acids. CDR1 SEHNR and CDR2 FQNEAQ come from the germline V gene (reference sequence).

This clonotype was counted between two and nine times. V gene TRBV20-1 combines with J gene TRBJ2-1; TRBD2 is a possible D gene (5 bases). Germline assignment: CDR1 DFQATT and CDR2 SNEGSKA (reference sequence). The V end was cut by 5 bases, the J end by 0 bases, with 11 bases between. The CDR3 runs to 14 residues. This chain's CDR3 is CSAHTDSSYNEQFF. CDR3 sequence (DNA): TGCAGTGCTCATACGGACTCCTCCTACAATGAGCAGTTCTTC.

This clonotype was observed many times. The CDR3 DNA is TGTGCCAGCAGCTTATATCCCCGACTAGCGACGAACCCTTACAATGAGCAGTTCTTC. Encoded protein: CASSLYPRLATNPYNEQFF. The rearrangement links TRBV11-1 to TRBJ2-1, with TRBD2 matching over 8 bases. Trimming at V came to 2 bases and at J to 4 bases, leaving 16 bases not matched to a gene. Per germline, CDR1 SGHAT and CDR2 FQDESV (reference sequence). This CDR3 has 19 residues.

This clonotype was counted many times. The chain employs TRBV7-6 and TRBJ1-2; the D gene is possibly TRBD1 (5 bases). CDR3 length: 13 residues. Germline CDR1 reads SGHVS; CDR2 reads FNYEAQ. Trimming shortened V by 5 bases and J by 4 bases, and 11 bases separated the two germline ends. The CDR3 DNA is TGTGCCAGCAGCGCCGGGGGGGTCTATGGCTACACCTTC. Its translation: CASSAGGVYGYTF. Complete variable domain (other parts from reference TRBV7-6 and TRBJ1-2): GAGVSQSPRYKVTKRGQDVALRCDPISGHVSLYWYRQALGQGPEFLTYFNYEAQQDKSGLPNDRFSAERPEGSISTLTIQRTEQRDSAMYRCASSAGGVYGYTFGSGTRLTVV.

The J gene is TRBJ2-4, the V gene TRBV7-9; TRBD1 is a possible D gene (7 bases). V lost 4 bases and J 0 bases, leaving 13 bases between the germline ends. Germline V gene lookup returns CDR1 SEHNR and CDR2 FQNEAQ (reference sequence). The length of the CDR3 is 16 residues. The CDR3 protein is CASSSRGAVAKNIQYF. The DNA for the CDR3 is TGTGCCAGCAGCTCCAGGGGGGCGGTAGCCAAAAACATTCAGTACTTC.

The chain carries TRBV28 and TRBJ1-5, with D perhaps TRBD1 (5 bases). This CDR3 has 13 amino acids. The germline V gene has CDR1 MDHEN and CDR2 SYDVKM. The V gene lost 6 bases and the J gene lost 5 bases, with 11 bases spanning the gap. The CDR3 loop reads CASSQRGDQPQHF. For the CDR3, the DNA is TGTGCCAGCAGCCAACGGGGGGATCAGCCCCAGCATTTT.

This clonotype has more than one count but fewer than ten. The chain recombines TRBV15 with TRBJ1-4; D is unclear. V lost 0 bases and J lost 3, with 11 bases in between. Germline V gene lookup returns CDR1 LNHNV and CDR2 YYDKDF (reference sequence). This CDR3 comprises 16 residues. The CDR3 reads CATSRDPREPNEKLFF. CDR3 nucleotide sequence: TGTGCCACCAGCAGAGATCCCCGGGAGCCTAATGAAAAACTGTTTTTT.

Many counts were recorded for this clonotype. The chain is built from TRBV20-1 and TRBJ1-2, with a tentative D call TRBD1 (6 bases). The germline CDR1 and CDR2 sequences are DFQATT and SNEGSKA (reference sequence). V was cut by 4 bases and J by 0 bases, with 9 bases left in between. CDR3 length: 13 residues. CDR3 bases: TGCAGTGCTACGGGGGGGCCTAACTATGGCTACACCTTC. Protein: CSATGGPNYGYTF.

A few counts support this clonotype. The gene calls are TRBV3-1 and TRBJ2-3, with TRBD2 matching 8 bases. The germline V gene has CDR1 LGHDT and CDR2 YNNKEL (reference sequence). This CDR3 has 17 amino acids. Losses at the gene ends were 2 bases for V and 3 bases for J; bases not matched to a gene: 10. The CDR3: CASSQPGVAGITDTQYF. CDR3 DNA: TGTGCCAGCAGCCAACCTGGGGTAGCGGGGATAACAGATACGCAGTATTTT.

The chain is built from TRBV5-1 and TRBJ2-3, with 9 bases lining up with TRBD2. In germline, CDR1 is SGHRS, CDR2 YFSETQ. CDR3 length equals 19 residues. J was trimmed by 2 bases and V by 0 bases; bases with no gene match: 13. The CDR3 DNA reads as TGCGCCAGCAGCTTGGGATTAGCGGGGGCGCTTTATGACACAGATACGCAGTATTTT. Protein product: CASSLGLAGALYDTDTQYF.

This clonotype showed up many times. The chain has TRBV20-1 and TRBJ2-7; the D gene is possibly TRBD1 (5 bases). The CDR3 covers 15 residues. The germline V gene encodes CDR1 DFQATT and CDR2 SNEGSKA (reference sequence). Trimming took 0 bases from V and 3 from J, leaving 15 bases between them. CDR3 sequence reads: CSARDTGERVYEQYF. For the CDR3, the DNA is TGCAGTGCTAGAGATACAGGAGAAAGGGTCTACGAGCAGTACTTC.

The table lists this clonotype with many counts. V gene TRBV29-1 combines with J gene TRBJ2-5; tentative D call: TRBD1 (5 bases). Trimming removed 5 bases from V and 0 bases from J, with 13 bases in between. The CDR3 contains 14 residues. CDR1 is SQVTM and CDR2 is ANQGSEA in the germline V gene. Written as DNA, the CDR3 is TGCAGCGTTACCCCGACAGCTCACCAAGAGACCCAGTACTTC. This gives the protein CSVTPTAHQETQYF.

This clonotype has at least ten counts. V usage is TRBV4-3 and J usage is TRBJ2-5; D is possibly TRBD2 (5 bases). CDR3 size: 14 residues. Trimming removed 0 bases at V and 5 bases at J, with 10 bases between. The V gene's germline CDR1 is LGHNA and CDR2 YSLEER. CDR3 bases: TGCGCCAGCAGCCAAGATCCCCTAGCCGAGACCCAGTACTTC. Protein product: CASSQDPLAETQYF.

This clonotype was counted at least ten times. The germline gene is not matched at one end of the junction; a read error may be the cause. CDR3 sequence: CASSSTLGPGTDTQYF. The CDR3 DNA reads TGTGCTAGCAGCTCCACCCTGGGACCCGGCACAGATACGCAGTATTTT. The V gene is TRBV7-7, the J gene TRBJ2-3; D might be TRBD1 or TRBD2, each matching 5 bases. The germline V gene has CDR1 SSHAT and CDR2 FNYEAQ (reference sequence). CDR3 length: 16 amino acids.

This clonotype came up many times. This rearrangement joins TRBV7-9 to TRBJ2-1; 7 bases align to TRBD1. J gave up 5 bases and V 6 bases, and 16 bases lay outside the gene matches. Per the germline V gene, CDR1 is SEHNR and CDR2 is FQNEAQ (reference sequence). The CDR3 spans 17 residues. CDR3: CASSLGGLFTTNNEQFF. CDR3 coding DNA: TGTGCCAGCAGTCTAGGGGGCCTGTTTACAACAAACAATGAGCAGTTCTTC.

This clonotype was seen at least ten times. V usage is TRBV20-1 and J usage is TRBJ2-5; 7 nucleotides align to TRBD2. Germline lookup yields CDR1 DFQATT and CDR2 SNEGSKA (reference sequence). This CDR3 has 15 amino acids. J gave up 1 base and V 0 bases, and 5 bases lay outside the gene matches. This CDR3 is CSARDVLAAQETQYF. The DNA of the CDR3 is TGCAGTGCTAGAGATGTTCTAGCGGCCCAAGAGACCCAGTACTTC.

This clonotype was picked up many times. The chain joins TRBV9 to TRBJ2-3, with D perhaps assigned TRBD1 or TRBD2 (5 bases each). The germline gives CDR1 SGDLS, CDR2 YYNGEE. Deletions cut 4 bases from V and 4 bases from J, with 16 bases between. The CDR3 loop spans 15 amino acids. In nucleotides, the CDR3 is TGTGCCAGCAGCTGGGACGGGGAACCCGCAGATACGCAGTATTTT. This codes for CASSWDGEPADTQYF.

This clonotype has ten or more counts. One end of the junction fails to match germline, which may point to a read error. This rearrangement joins TRBV4-2 to TRBJ2-1, with D perhaps TRBD2 (6 bases). The CDR3 has 13 residues. From germline, CDR1 is LGHNA and CDR2 YNFKEQ. CDR3 sequence reads: CASSPTDYYEQFF. The CDR3 DNA reads TGTGCCAGCAGCCCTACGGACTACTATGAGCAGTTCTTC.

This clonotype was detected ten times or more. A much larger clone differs by one base, so this may be a read error. This chain links TRBV12-3 or TRBV12-4 with TRBJ2-3, with TRBD2 identical over 10 bases. The CDR3 is made up of 14 amino acids. The CDR3 loop is CASRRLAGGDTQNF. The CDR3 DNA reads TGTGCCAGCAGGAGATTAGCGGGGGGAGATACGCAGAATTTT.

This clonotype was observed a few times. The chain couples TRBV7-3 to TRBJ2-7; D remains ambiguous. The V gene lost 5 bases and the J gene lost 0 bases, with 11 bases spanning the gap. The CDR3 has 14 residues. The germline gives CDR1 SGHTA, CDR2 FQGTGA. The CDR3 DNA follows: TGTGCCAGCAGCCCCTCGGGCCTCTCCTACGAGCAGTACTTC. This encodes CASSPSGLSYEQYF.

This clonotype has ten or more counts. The chain uses TRBV19 and TRBJ2-5; D assignment may be TRBD1 or TRBD2 (6 bases each). V dropped 2 bases and J dropped 4 bases, with 14 bases sitting between them. The CDR3 sequence is 15 residues long. The V gene's germline CDR1 is LNHDA and CDR2 SQIVND (reference sequence). CDR3 DNA: TGTGCCAGTAGTATATCCAGGGGAGGAGGAGAGACCCAGTACTTC. Residues: CASSISRGGGETQYF.

This clonotype was observed many times. The J gene is TRBJ1-5, the V gene TRBV10-3; D is uncertain. The CDR3 length is 16 residues. The V gene lost 6 bases and the J gene lost 4 bases, with 19 bases spanning the gap. CDR1 is ENHRY and CDR2 is SYGVKD in the germline V gene. Here the CDR3 reads CAISTCVWAVNQPQHF. The CDR3, as DNA: TGTGCCATCAGCACTTGTGTCTGGGCAGTGAATCAGCCCCAGCATTTT.

This clonotype was recorded a few times. The rearrangement links TRBV25-1 to TRBJ2-3; 8 nucleotides match TRBD1. This CDR3 is built from 15 residues. The germline V gene encodes CDR1 MGHDK and CDR2 SYGVNS. Trimming cost V 4 bases and J 0 bases; bases outside gene matches: 3. The CDR3 DNA is TGTGCCAGCAGTGCGTCAGGGGGCAGCACAGATACGCAGTATTTT. Its protein product is CASSASGGSTDTQYF. Using reference TRBV25-1 and TRBJ2-3 for the parts outside the CDR3, the full variable domain is EADIYQTPRYLVIGTGKKITLECSQTMGHDKMYWYQQDPGMELHLIHYSYGVNSTEKGDLSSESTVSRIRTEHFPLTLESARPSHTSQYLCASSASGGSTDTQYFGPGTRLTVL.

This clonotype occurred many times. The gene calls are TRBV3-1 and TRBJ2-5, with TRBD2 identical over 7 bases. In germline, CDR1 is LGHDT, CDR2 YNNKEL (reference sequence). V shed 4 bases, J shed 0 bases, and the junction held 8 bases outside the gene matches. This CDR3 comprises 16 residues. CDR3 sequence: CASSPRSGGNQETQYF. In nucleotides, the CDR3 is TGTGCCAGCAGCCCACGATCCGGGGGGAACCAAGAGACCCAGTACTTC.

There are many counts of this clonotype. This rearrangement joins TRBV28 to TRBJ2-1; the D is unclear. V was clipped by 5 bases and J by 6 bases, with 23 bases between them. This CDR3 contains 17 residues. The germline V gene has CDR1 MDHEN and CDR2 SYDVKM. For the CDR3, the DNA is TGTGCCAGCAGTCTCCTTACAGAAATTCCGGGCTCCAATGAGCAGTTCTTC. This encodes CASSLLTEIPGSNEQFF. Full variable domain (outside the CDR3, taken from reference TRBV28 and TRBJ2-1): DVKVTQSSRYLVKRTGEKVFLECVQDMDHENMFWYRQDPGLGLRLIYFSYDVKMKEKGDIPEGYSVSREKKERFSLILESASTNQTSMYLCASSLLTEIPGSNEQFFGPGTRLTVL.

V and J are TRBV7-3 and TRBJ1-1, with no clear D. In germline, CDR1 is SGHTA, CDR2 FQGTGA. The CDR3 loop spans 18 amino acids. The DNA for the CDR3 is TGTACCCGCAGTTTAACAGATTGGTGGCGGATCTCGGACACTGAAGCTTTCTTT. It translates to CTRSLTDWWRISDTEAFF.

At least ten counts were recorded for this clonotype. This chain joins TRBV5-1 and TRBJ1-1; 8 bases line up with TRBD1. V lost 0 bases, J lost 0 bases, and 10 bases stayed unmatched. Per germline, CDR1 SGHRS and CDR2 YFSETQ. There are 18 residues in the CDR3. The CDR3 sequence: CASSLGVSWDRMNTEAFF. CDR3 in DNA: TGCGCCAGCAGCTTGGGGGTCTCCTGGGACAGGATGAACACTGAAGCTTTCTTT.

This clonotype was recorded many times. The rearrangement uses TRBV29-1 and TRBJ1-1; TRBD1 agrees at 7 bases. The CDR3 totals 13 residues. The germline V gene encodes CDR1 SQVTM and CDR2 ANQGSEA. The J segment lost 3 bases and the V segment lost 4 bases, leaving 5 bases of the junction unmatched. CDR3 protein: CSVVTGADTEAFF. CDR3 coding DNA: TGCAGCGTTGTCACAGGGGCGGACACTGAAGCTTTCTTT.